This entry is about one TCR beta chain. The V gene's germline CDR1 is GTSNPN and CDR2 SVGIG (reference sequence). With 6 bases removed from V and 3 bases from J, the gap between germline ends came to 11 bases. The CDR3 consists of 12 residues. Method: immunoSEQ multiplex PCR; TCRdb's copy keeps in-frame clones and lacks some. The repertoire holds under 850,000 clones, around 87% seen once, with 0.008% to 0.011% in the top ten. These data come from a study of shared T cell receptors in the human thymus. The same sample was also used in a study of human thymus T cells. That source notes: Unrelated individuals had highly overlapping thymic repertoires, as reported in related research.

The material sequenced was thymocytes. The sequence was collected from a boy in the first two years of life with a congenital heart defect. The chain is built from TRBV30 and TRBJ1-1; D may be TRBD1 (6 bases). The CDR3 reads CACQGMDTEAFF. The CDR3 coding sequence is TGTGCCTGCCAGGGGATGGACACTGAAGCTTTCTTT.